This T cell receptor (beta chain) is drawn from a study of HIV-infected patients and healthy controls. In the study overall: CD8 counts did not change consistently during early therapy; the CD4:CD8 ratio climbed slightly. Total CDR3 counts per chain did not differ significantly between patients and controls. Study-wide results and limits: Size-matching overweighted rare events from HIV-infected data when comparing patients with controls.

Follow-up blood was drawn about 14 weeks, roughly three months, after antiretroviral therapy began. All unsorted peripheral T cells were captured because whole blood was used without fractionation. Alpha and beta constant-region primers primed reverse transcription of approximately 0.55 ug RNA. Each of the alpha and beta chains got its own library through chain-specific third strand synthesis with indices. A 5' RACE adapter with a random hexamer and the SP2 primer site was joined to cDNA. MiXCR was run by TCRdb on the 5' RACE reads, yielding one entry per CDR3 protein. The sample holds roughly 15,000 distinct CDR3 sequences, around 12% seen once. The CDR3 is 15 amino acids. The V gene end was trimmed by 4 bases and the J gene end by 3 bases; junction bases not matched to a gene: 6. Germline values: CDR1 SGHNT, CDR2 YYREEE (reference sequence). The sample holds many counts of this clonotype. Its antigen remains unidentified.

This TCR derives from an adult with HIV infection. The donor label of this sample is uncertain. This rearrangement joins TRBV5-4 to TRBJ2-7; 11 bases agree with TRBD1. Here the sequenced sample was blood, taken during antiretroviral therapy. The CDR3 region has the DNA TGTGCCAGCAGCAGGGGACAGGGGGAATTCTACGAGCAGTACTTC. Amino acids: CASSRGQGEFYEQYF.